The 22 T cell receptor beta chains reported below all come from one sample, sequenced in a study of blood T cell repertoires in COVID-19. Using immunoSEQ multiplex PCR, the repertoire was profiled, and TCRdb retains in-frame clones only, with some absent. The sample gives 30,000 to 45,000 clones, 60% to 85% of which show up once; 2% is in the top ten. The source material was peripheral blood. The receptor source for this set is a man in his 60s with active COVID-19.

This clone turned up a few times. The rearrangement links TRBV6-2 or TRBV6-3 to TRBJ2-1, with TRBD1 matching 9 bases. This CDR3 region has 15 residues. The V segment lost 6 bases and the J segment 7 bases; nucleotides outside the gene matches: 10. Germline lookup yields CDR1 MNHEY and CDR2 SVGEGT. This CDR3 reads CASSKQGAFGNEQFF. As DNA, the CDR3 is TGTGCCAGCAGCAAACAGGGGGCTTTCGGGAATGAGCAGTTCTTC.

The rearrangement uses TRBV7-8 and TRBJ1-6; 7 bases match TRBD1. Unmatched junction bases numbered 5, after V lost 5 bases and J lost 4 bases. The germline V gene has CDR1 SGHVS and CDR2 FQNEAQ. CDR3 length: 15 amino acids. The CDR3 is CASSALQGYNSPLHF. The CDR3 coding sequence is TGTGCCAGCAGCGCCTTACAGGGGTATAATTCACCCCTCCACTTT.

This clone has a handful of counts. The chain uses TRBV6-5 and TRBJ2-3, with TRBD1 identical over 9 bases. Trimming removed 6 bases from V and 3 bases from J; junction bases left unmatched: 7. Germline V gene lookup returns CDR1 MNHEY and CDR2 SVGAGI. There are 15 residues in the CDR3. CDR3 nucleotides: TGTGCCAGCAGCCCCGGACAGGGGTGGACAGATACGCAGTATTTT. This gives the protein CASSPGQGWTDTQYF.

The rearrangement joins TRBV6-2 or TRBV6-3 to TRBJ1-5; TRBD1 agrees at 10 bases. CDR1 is MNHEY, CDR2 SVGEGT, per germline. Trimming removed 0 bases from V and 3 bases from J; junction bases left unmatched: 17. The CDR3 contains 21 residues. The CDR3 protein is CASSYSWDRGLTKGANQPQHF. CDR3 bases: TGTGCCAGCAGTTACTCCTGGGACAGGGGACTTACAAAGGGGGCCAATCAGCCCCAGCATTTT.

This chain joins TRBV25-1 and TRBJ1-6, with TRBD1 matching 9 bases. Per the germline V gene, CDR1 is MGHDK and CDR2 is SYGVNS. The CDR3 runs to 14 residues. V was pared by 4 bases and J by 10 bases, with 5 bases of the junction left unmatched. CDR3 bases: TGTGCCAGCAGTGGGACAGGGGAAAGCTCACCCCTCCACTTT. This sequence encodes CASSGTGESSPLHF.

The rearrangement uses TRBV4-3 and TRBJ2-7; TRBD2 matches at 7 bases. Germline values: CDR1 LGHNA, CDR2 YSLEER. The CDR3 sequence is 16 residues long. V was pared by 0 bases and J by 4 bases, with 9 bases of the junction left unmatched. The CDR3 loop is CASSQDLASGNYEQYF. DNA of the CDR3: TGCGCCAGCAGCCAAGATTTAGCGAGCGGGAATTACGAGCAGTACTTC.

The V and J genes are TRBV2 and TRBJ2-5, with TRBD1 identical over 8 bases. Germline CDR1 reads SNHLY; CDR2 reads FYNNEI. V trimming: 8 bases; J trimming: 4 bases; junction bases outside the gene matches: 9. This CDR3 contains 14 residues. CDR3 bases: TGTGCCAGCGGCAGAGACAGGGGAAGAGAGACCCAGTACTTC. It is translated as CASGRDRGRETQYF.

This clone has a single count. V is TRBV18 and J is TRBJ1-2; TRBD1 aligns across 8 bases. J gave up 8 bases and V 6 bases, and 11 bases lay outside the gene matches. Germline V gene data show CDR1 as KGHSH and CDR2 as LQKENI. This CDR3 spans 14 amino acids. The CDR3 loop is CASSPGTGTGGYTF. In DNA, the CDR3 is TGTGCCAGCTCTCCCGGGACAGGTACAGGCGGCTACACCTTC.

The rearrangement links TRBV19 to TRBJ2-3; unclear D gene. CDR3 length: 14 residues. Germline V gene lookup returns CDR1 LNHDA and CDR2 SQIVND (reference sequence). The ends were cut back, 4 bases at V and 0 bases at J, with 8 bases in the middle. The CDR3: CASSTTGSTDTQYF. CDR3 coding DNA: TGTGCCAGTAGTACCACCGGTAGCACAGATACGCAGTATTTT. The full variable domain, completed using reference TRBV19 and TRBJ2-3, is DGGITQSPKYLFRKEGQNVTLSCEQNLNHDAMYWYRQDPGQGLRLIYYSQIVNDFQKGDIAEGYSVSREKKESFPLTVTSAQKNPTAFYLCASSTTGSTDTQYFGPGTRLTVL.

A remark on this clone: Within the sample, other DNA sequences also encode this same CDR3. V and J are TRBV19 and TRBJ2-3; 12 nucleotides agree with TRBD2. The CDR3 runs 16 residues. Germline V lookup: CDR1 LNHDA, CDR2 SQIVND (reference sequence). With V trimmed by 4 bases and J by 2 bases, 4 bases remained unmatched. The CDR3 loop reads CASSTRTSGDTDTQYF. The CDR3, as DNA: TGTGCCAGTAGTACACGGACTAGCGGGGACACAGATACGCAGTATTTT.

The chain links TRBV6-5 to TRBJ2-7, with 8 bases fitting TRBD2. This CDR3 has 14 residues. From germline, CDR1 is MNHEY and CDR2 SVGAGI. The trim removed 2 bases at V and 2 bases at J, leaving 2 bases unmatched. CDR3 nucleotide sequence: TGTGCCAGCAGTTACCGGGGGGGGACCTACGAGCAGTACTTC. Translating gives CASSYRGGTYEQYF.

This chain uses TRBV4-1 with TRBJ2-4, with 7 positions matching TRBD2. The CDR3 totals 15 residues. The germline CDR1 and CDR2 sequences are MGHRA and YSYEKL. V shed 1 base and J 6 bases; nucleotides not matched to a gene: 6. CDR3 nucleotide sequence: TGCGCCAGCAGCCAAGCCGGGTTAGCGGGAAACATTCAGTACTTC. Its protein product is CASSQAGLAGNIQYF.

The J gene is TRBJ2-3, the V gene TRBV7-2; a weak D match, TRBD2 (6 bases). V lost 5 bases and J lost 3, with 15 bases in between. Germline V gives CDR1 SGHTA, CDR2 FQGNSA. CDR3 length: 15 amino acids. The chain's CDR3 is CASSPPGGATDTQYF. CDR3 sequence (DNA): TGTGCCAGCAGCCCACCGGGCGGGGCGACAGATACGCAGTATTTT.

J is TRBJ1-3 and V is TRBV19; D remains unclear. Trimming pared 5 bases from V and 4 bases from J, leaving 12 bases between. The CDR3 is 14 amino acids. Germline loops: CDR1 LNHDA, CDR2 SQIVND (reference sequence). CDR3 region: CASSQRGAGNTIYF. CDR3 DNA sequence: TGTGCCAGTAGTCAACGGGGAGCCGGAAACACCATATATTTT. The full variable domain, with the rest looked up from reference TRBV19 and TRBJ1-3, is DGGITQSPKYLFRKEGQNVTLSCEQNLNHDAMYWYRQDPGQGLRLIYYSQIVNDFQKGDIAEGYSVSREKKESFPLTVTSAQKNPTAFYLCASSQRGAGNTIYFGEGSWLTVV.

This rearrangement joins TRBV7-9 to TRBJ2-3; a weak D match, TRBD1 (5 bases). CDR1 is SEHNR and CDR2 is FQNEAQ in the germline V gene (reference sequence). The CDR3 is made up of 14 amino acids. Trimming took off 1 base at V and 0 bases at J, with 5 bases between the two ends. The CDR3 region is CASSLEGSTDTQYF. The CDR3 nucleotides are TGTGCCAGCAGCTTAGAGGGGAGCACAGATACGCAGTATTTT.

This rearrangement joins TRBV30 to TRBJ2-5; 7 bases are a match to TRBD1. Germline V lookup: CDR1 GTSNPN, CDR2 SVGIG (reference sequence). V lost 3 bases, J lost 2 bases, and 9 bases stayed unmatched. This CDR3 contains 15 residues. Written as DNA, the CDR3 is TGTGCCTGGAGGGACAGGTGGACCTCGCAAGAGACCCAGTACTTC. As protein: CAWRDRWTSQETQYF.

This chain links TRBV12-3 or TRBV12-4 with TRBJ1-1; no reliable D call. The ends were cut back, 6 bases at V and 10 bases at J, with 15 bases in the middle. This CDR3 is 12 amino acids long. CDR3 DNA sequence: TGTGCCAGCAGCCGGGTACAAGTTGGAGCTTTCTTT. Protein sequence: CASSRVQVGAFF.

A note on this clone: Additional DNA sequences in this sample encode the identical CDR3. The V call is TRBV30, the J call TRBJ1-5; weak D call: TRBD1 (5 bases). V was clipped by 2 bases and J by 2 bases, with 7 bases between them. This CDR3 spans 13 amino acids. Germline values: CDR1 GTSNPN, CDR2 SVGIG (reference sequence). The CDR3 DNA is TGTGCCTGGAGTACAGGCGGCAATCAGCCCCAGCATTTT. It codes for CAWSTGGNQPQHF. The entire variable domain, with the rest obtained from reference TRBV30 and TRBJ1-5, is as follows: SQTIHQWPATLVQPVGSPLSLECTVEGTSNPNLYWYRQAAGRGLQLLFYSVGIGQISSEVPQNLSASRPQDRQFILSSKKLLLSDSGFYLCAWSTGGNQPQHFGDGTRLSIL.

The chain uses TRBV7-6 and TRBJ1-6; D is unclear. CDR1 is SGHVS and CDR2 is FNYEAQ in the germline V gene. V lost 4 bases to trimming and J lost 8 bases, with 6 bases between them. The CDR3 covers 12 residues. The CDR3 DNA reads as TGTGCCAGCAGCTCTTTCTATTCACCCCTCCACTTT. Residues: CASSSFYSPLHF.

The chain couples TRBV6-2 or TRBV6-3 to TRBJ2-5; 8 bases map to TRBD2. V shed 5 bases, J shed 2 bases, and the junction held 10 bases outside the gene matches. The CDR3 extends over 16 amino acids. Germline CDR1 MNHEY, CDR2 SVGEGT. The chain's CDR3 is CASSGRRGGWQETQYF. The CDR3 nucleotides read TGTGCCAGCAGTGGCCGCCGGGGGGGCTGGCAAGAGACCCAGTACTTC.

This clone was counted only a few times. The chain is built from TRBV6-5 and TRBJ2-5; perhaps TRBD2 as D (5 bases). The CDR3 covers 11 residues. Germline V gives CDR1 MNHEY, CDR2 SVGAGI. V was cut by 7 bases and J by 5 bases, with 8 bases left in between. CDR3 sequence (DNA): TGTGCCAGCATGGGCGGGGAGACCCAGTACTTC. Amino acid sequence: CASMGGETQYF.

CDR3: CASNVQGVNTEAFF. The DNA for the CDR3 is TGTGCCAGCAATGTACAGGGAGTGAACACTGAAGCTTTCTTT. The V and J genes are TRBV6-6 and TRBJ1-1, with D perhaps TRBD1 (6 bases). Germline V gene lookup returns CDR1 MNHNY and CDR2 SVGAGI (reference sequence). Trimming removed 7 bases from V and 0 bases from J, with 12 bases in between. This CDR3 region has 14 residues.